Listed here are 25 T cell receptor beta chains from one sample, sequenced in a study of T cell responses to AZD1222 COVID-19 vaccine. Clones were read by immunoSEQ multiplex PCR, and TCRdb kept only the in-frame ones, dropping some. Of 130,000 or so clones listed, approximately 92% are singletons. The sequences come from peripheral blood, collected on day 0 of AZD1222 vaccination. Source of these receptors: an adult in good health.

The rearrangement uses TRBV5-1 and TRBJ2-7, with D possibly matching TRBD2 (5 bases). V was clipped by 2 bases and J by 3 bases, with 12 bases between them. Germline-derived CDR1 and CDR2 are SGHRS and YFSETQ. CDR3 size: 14 residues. As DNA, the CDR3 is TGCGCCAGCAGCTTTAAACTAGGCGGCTACGAGCAGTACTTC. Its protein product is CASSFKLGGYEQYF.

The J gene is TRBJ1-2, the V gene TRBV7-9, with no clear D. This CDR3 is built from 13 residues. Germline CDR1 is SEHNR and CDR2 is FQNEAQ (reference sequence). Trimming removed 1 base from V and 8 bases from J, with 11 bases in between. DNA for the CDR3: TGTGCCAGCAGCTTAGGGCACCAACCAGGCTACACCTTC. It is translated as CASSLGHQPGYTF.

V is TRBV6-5 and J is TRBJ2-7; 8 bases are a match to TRBD2. Germline assignment: CDR1 MNHEY and CDR2 SVGAGI. V gave up 7 bases and J gave up 1 base; unmatched junction bases: 6. The CDR3 length is 14 residues. Written as DNA, the CDR3 is TGTGCCAGCACAACCATAGCGGGGTCCTACGAGCAGTACTTC. Translated, it gives CASTTIAGSYEQYF.

CDR3 protein: CASSYAGGHQPQHF. CDR3 nucleotide sequence: TGTGCCAGCAGTTACGCGGGAGGTCATCAGCCCCAGCATTTT. J is TRBJ1-5 and V is TRBV6-2 or TRBV6-3; no clear D gene. Germline V gene sequence: CDR1 MNHEY, CDR2 SVGEGT. Trimming stripped 2 bases from V and 5 bases from J, with 10 bases between. This CDR3 contains 14 residues.

The chain has TRBV3-1 (or the pseudogene TRBV3-2) and TRBJ2-3; no clear D gene. The CDR3 runs to 15 residues. V lost 1 base, J lost 8 bases, and 16 bases lay in between. Germline-derived CDR1 and CDR2 are LGHDT and YNNKEL (reference sequence). CDR3 in DNA: TGTGCCAGCAGCCAAGTGGGTGGTGATTCCAGTACGCAGTATTTT. Protein sequence: CASSQVGGDSSTQYF.

This rearrangement joins TRBV28 to TRBJ2-7, with 7 nucleotides matching TRBD1. This CDR3 is built from 14 residues. The V gene end was trimmed by 2 bases and the J gene end by 3 bases; junction bases not matched to a gene: 4. The germline V gene encodes CDR1 MDHEN and CDR2 SYDVKM. CDR3 nucleotide sequence: TGTGCCAGCAGTTTAACAGGGGTAATCTACGAGCAGTACTTC. Protein: CASSLTGVIYEQYF.

This chain connects TRBV19 to TRBJ2-5, with 7 bases lining up with TRBD2. CDR3 length: 15 amino acids. The germline gives CDR1 LNHDA, CDR2 SQIVND (reference sequence). V lost 5 bases and J lost 2; bases outside the gene matches: 8. The CDR3 protein is CASSSIRGDQETQYF. For the CDR3, the DNA is TGTGCCAGTAGTTCCATCCGGGGGGATCAAGAGACCCAGTACTTC.

This chain links TRBV28 with TRBJ1-2; 8 positions agree with TRBD1. The germline V gene has CDR1 MDHEN and CDR2 SYDVKM. The ends lost 5 bases at V and 8 bases at J; junction bases unmatched: 7. The CDR3 loop spans 13 amino acids. CDR3 in amino acids: CASSGAGGQGYTF. The DNA of the CDR3 is TGTGCCAGCAGTGGGGCAGGGGGCCAGGGCTACACCTTC.

The genes are TRBV4-3 and TRBJ2-4, with D possibly matching TRBD1 (5 bases). V shed 0 bases and J shed 0 bases, with 12 bases lying between them. The CDR3 length is 17 residues. Looked up from germline, CDR1 is LGHNA and CDR2 is YSLEER. The CDR3 spells CASSQDKGVLAKNIQYF. The DNA of the CDR3 is TGCGCCAGCAGCCAAGATAAAGGGGTTCTAGCCAAAAACATTCAGTACTTC.

The chain combines TRBV5-1 with TRBJ1-2, with a possible D match to TRBD1 (5 bases). There are 16 residues in the CDR3. Germline V CDR1 and CDR2: SGHRS, YFSETQ. The V gene lost 0 bases and the J gene lost 2 bases, with 14 bases spanning the gap. This chain's CDR3 is CASSLGYGAENYGYTF. CDR3 coding DNA: TGCGCCAGCAGCTTGGGGTACGGGGCGGAGAACTATGGCTACACCTTC.

The V call is TRBV12-3 or TRBV12-4, the J call TRBJ1-1, with TRBD1 matching 8 bases. Unmatched junction bases numbered 9, after V lost 7 bases and J lost 8 bases. The CDR3 runs 13 residues. The CDR3 DNA reads TGTGCCAGCACCCCAAGGGGGGACAGGGAAGCTTTCTTT. This encodes CASTPRGDREAFF.

This chain uses TRBV18 with TRBJ1-2; 8 bases map to TRBD1. The CDR3 covers 15 residues. Germline loops: CDR1 KGHSH, CDR2 LQKENI. With V trimmed by 5 bases and J by 7 bases, 12 bases remained unmatched. The CDR3 DNA follows: TGTGCCAGCTCAGAAGGGACAGGTCCCGTTTTTGGCTACACCTTC. This codes for CASSEGTGPVFGYTF.

The chain employs TRBV10-3 and TRBJ1-6; D might be TRBD1 (5 bases). This CDR3 has 14 residues. Trimming left V 11 bases short and J 7 bases short, with 18 bases between. Germline assignment: CDR1 ENHRY and CDR2 SYGVKD. The CDR3 spells CAVARQGSNSPLHF. The CDR3, as DNA: TGTGCCGTTGCCCGTCAGGGCTCGAATTCACCCCTCCACTTT.

This sequence joins TRBV5-6 and TRBJ1-2; D gene uncertain. CDR1 and CDR2 (germline): SGHDT, YYEEEE. This CDR3 contains 13 residues. Trimming removed 2 bases from V and 6 bases from J, with 11 bases in between. In DNA form, the CDR3 reads TGTGCCAGCAGCTTCGGGCTAGTGGATGGCTACACCTTC. Residues: CASSFGLVDGYTF.

The rearrangement uses TRBV11-3 and TRBJ2-7, with D perhaps matching TRBD2 (5 bases). Trimming shortened V by 5 bases and J by 2 bases, and 13 bases separated the two germline ends. CDR1 and CDR2 (germline): SGHNT, YENEEA. The CDR3 runs to 14 residues. The CDR3 here is CASSTQAGPYEQYF. Written as DNA, the CDR3 is TGTGCCAGCAGCACTCAGGCGGGCCCCTACGAGCAGTACTTC.

This clone was recorded only once. The chain joins TRBV18 to TRBJ2-2; TRBD1 agrees at 10 bases. The V segment lost 5 bases and the J segment 4 bases; nucleotides outside the gene matches: 10. Germline V gives CDR1 KGHSH, CDR2 LQKENI. CDR3 length equals 17 residues. As DNA, the CDR3 is TGTGCCAGCTCATTCTTCCGGGACAGGGGTTTCACCGGGGAGCTGTTTTTT. Its translation is CASSFFRDRGFTGELFF.

The genes are TRBV7-9 and TRBJ1-4; 7 bases fit TRBD1. Germline V gives CDR1 SEHNR, CDR2 FQNEAQ (reference sequence). After removal of 5 bases from V and 3 bases from J, the junction contained 9 bases not matched to a gene. The CDR3 extends over 16 amino acids. The CDR3 nucleotides read TGTGCCAGCAGCCCAGAGACAGGGACACCTAATGAAAAACTGTTTTTT. Translation: CASSPETGTPNEKLFF. The full variable domain, with the rest looked up from reference TRBV7-9 and TRBJ1-4, is DTGVSQNPRHKITKRGQNVTFRCDPISEHNRLYWYRQTLGQGPEFLTYFQNEAQLEKSRLLSDRFSAERPKGSFSTLEIQRTEQGDSAMYLCASSPETGTPNEKLFFGSGTQLSVL.

This chain connects TRBV19 to TRBJ2-7; 9 nucleotides match TRBD1. Germline CDR1 reads LNHDA; CDR2 reads SQIVND (reference sequence). The V gene end was trimmed by 5 bases and the J gene end by 7 bases; junction bases not matched to a gene: 6. This CDR3 region has 13 residues. The CDR3 loop is CASSGGTGWEQYF. Written as DNA, the CDR3 is TGTGCCAGTAGTGGTGGGACAGGGTGGGAGCAGTACTTC.

This chain links TRBV28 with TRBJ2-5; TRBD1 aligns across 8 bases. Germline V gives CDR1 MDHEN, CDR2 SYDVKM. The CDR3 contains 15 residues. With 5 bases clipped from V and 3 bases from J, the junction kept 8 bases outside the gene matches. In DNA form, the CDR3 reads TGTGCCAGCAGTCAAGGACAGGGCGATAAAGAGACCCAGTACTTC. Protein product: CASSQGQGDKETQYF.

The chain combines TRBV7-2 with TRBJ1-3; D call uncertain. Trimming took off 1 base at V and 2 bases at J, with 9 bases between the two ends. Germline assignment: CDR1 SGHTA and CDR2 FQGNSA. The CDR3 runs 15 residues. This chain's CDR3 is CASSLEERAGNTIYF. The CDR3 DNA is TGTGCCAGCAGCTTAGAGGAGAGGGCTGGAAACACCATATATTTT.

J is TRBJ1-1 and V is TRBV5-1; unclear D gene. This CDR3 spans 15 amino acids. Germline V lookup: CDR1 SGHRS, CDR2 YFSETQ. The V gene lost 2 bases and the J gene lost 1 base, with 12 bases spanning the gap. Here the CDR3 reads CASSLGREGNTEAFF. The DNA of the CDR3 is TGCGCCAGCAGCTTAGGACGGGAGGGGAACACTGAAGCTTTCTTT.

This chain joins TRBV6-5 and TRBJ1-2; TRBD1 aligns across 9 bases. Germline assignment: CDR1 MNHEY and CDR2 SVGAGI. The V and J ends lost 7 bases and 4 bases, in that order; junction bases with no gene match: 7. The CDR3 has 14 amino acids. DNA for the CDR3: TGTGCCAGCAAAACCGACAGGGGGATCTATGGCTACACCTTC. The encoded protein is CASKTDRGIYGYTF.

This clone was detected once. The chain couples TRBV19 to TRBJ1-3; no reliable D call. The V gene's germline CDR1 is LNHDA and CDR2 SQIVND (reference sequence). V was shortened by 5 bases and J by 0 bases, with 8 bases between the two germline ends. The CDR3 is 14 residues long. DNA for the CDR3: TGTGCCAGTAGTCGGGCCACCTCTGGAAACACCATATATTTT. It translates to CASSRATSGNTIYF. Combining the CDR3 with reference TRBV19 and TRBJ1-3 gives the whole variable domain DGGITQSPKYLFRKEGQNVTLSCEQNLNHDAMYWYRQDPGQGLRLIYYSQIVNDFQKGDIAEGYSVSREKKESFPLTVTSAQKNPTAFYLCASSRATSGNTIYFGEGSWLTVV.

V is TRBV19 and J is TRBJ1-2, with unresolved D. This CDR3 comprises 15 residues. With 0 bases removed from V and 3 bases from J, the gap between germline ends came to 11 bases. Germline V gene sequence: CDR1 LNHDA, CDR2 SQIVND (reference sequence). Here the CDR3 reads CASSIDPRADYGYTF. The DNA of the CDR3 is TGTGCCAGTAGTATAGATCCTAGGGCAGACTATGGCTACACCTTC.

The chain links TRBV19 to TRBJ1-2; D may be TRBD1 (6 bases). The CDR3 has 13 residues. Trimming took 7 bases from V and 4 from J, leaving 13 bases between them. The germline CDR1 and CDR2 sequences are LNHDA and SQIVND (reference sequence). The DNA for the CDR3 is TGTGCCAGTACCAGCCGGACAGTCTATGGCTACACCTTC. This encodes CASTSRTVYGYTF. Looking up the rest from reference TRBV19 and TRBJ1-2 gives the full variable domain: DGGITQSPKYLFRKEGQNVTLSCEQNLNHDAMYWYRQDPGQGLRLIYYSQIVNDFQKGDIAEGYSVSREKKESFPLTVTSAQKNPTAFYLCASTSRTVYGYTFGSGTRLTVV.